This note documents a single T cell receptor (beta chain) sequence. This sample was taken from a study of blood T cell repertoires in COVID-19. Study details: The cDNA or gDNA used as material had been derived from T cells, B-cell-depleted T cells, or PBMCs.

CDR3 size: 15 residues. The V gene end was trimmed by 5 bases and the J gene end by 6 bases; junction bases not matched to a gene: 9. Germline V gene data show CDR1 as MNHEY and CDR2 as SVGAGI. The study drew participants aged about 18 to 89 years from some 23 US areas. It was within 2 weeks before study entry that exposed participants met a COVID-19 case. Original methodology: Reference gene primer amplification yielded estimated nucleated cell counts. TCRdb's copy holds only in-frame clones and misses some; the assay was immunoSEQ multiplex PCR. V, J and clone size are taken as reported in that table, and D and trimming were inferred from the DNA itself. The table has roughly 200,000 clones, 65% to 90% seen once.

J is TRBJ1-5 and V is TRBV6-5, with 8 nucleotides matching TRBD1. The sample consisted of PBMCs or T cells enriched from blood (not recorded which). The source of this sequence is a woman under 40 who had been exposed to COVID-19. CDR3 residues: CASSPTTGETQPQHF. The CDR3 DNA reads TGTGCCAGCAGTCCCACGACAGGGGAAACTCAGCCCCAGCATTTT.